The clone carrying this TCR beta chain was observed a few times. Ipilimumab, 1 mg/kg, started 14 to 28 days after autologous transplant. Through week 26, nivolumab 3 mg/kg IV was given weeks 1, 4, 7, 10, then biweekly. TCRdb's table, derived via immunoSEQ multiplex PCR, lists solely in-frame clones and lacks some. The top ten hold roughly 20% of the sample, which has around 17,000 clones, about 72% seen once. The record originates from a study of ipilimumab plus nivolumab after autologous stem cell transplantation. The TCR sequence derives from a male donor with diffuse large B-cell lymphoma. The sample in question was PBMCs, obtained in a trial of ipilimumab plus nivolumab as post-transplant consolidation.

CDR3 DNA: TGTGCCAGCAAGGAGGTTGGGAGCATATCTAGCACAGATACGCAGTATTTT. It yields the protein CASKEVGSISSTDTQYF. The chain carries TRBV2 and TRBJ2-3; perhaps TRBD2 as D (5 bases). The CDR3 is 17 residues long. From germline, CDR1 is SNHLY and CDR2 FYNNEI. The germline V and J ends were trimmed by 7 bases and 0 bases, with 20 bases remaining between them.